The next 9 T cell receptor beta chains were all read from a single sample in a study of cytomegalovirus exposure and HLA in healthy donors (dated 2017 in TCRdb). The library was generated by the immunoSEQ multiplex PCR assay. A mixture of 60 forward primers for TCR Vbeta segments and 13 reverse primers for TCR Jbeta segments was used in the multiplex PCR. What TCRdb holds here is the immuneACCESS table cut down to in-frame rearrangements. Part of the clones is not present; checked against another copy, under half of the missing clones reflect an unresolved V gene, and the others are unexplained. The sample table records 130,000 or so clones; about 75% of these occur just once. 1.1% to 1.5% of the sample is held by the ten biggest clonotypes. Sequenced material: PBMCs. Receptors were obtained from a woman between 35 and 50 years old in good health and CMV-seronegative.

This chain links TRBV4-1 with TRBJ1-1; 12 positions agree with TRBD1. Trimming at V came to 0 bases and at J to 5 bases, leaving 10 bases not matched to a gene. The CDR3 covers 18 residues. CDR1 is MGHRA, CDR2 YSYEKL, per germline. This CDR3 reads CASSQDPGQGAWLTEAFF. As DNA, the CDR3 is TGCGCCAGCAGCCAAGACCCGGGACAGGGGGCTTGGCTGACTGAAGCTTTCTTT.

The V gene is TRBV2, the J gene TRBJ1-5; weak D call: TRBD1 (6 bases). The CDR3 length is 16 residues. Germline lookup yields CDR1 SNHLY and CDR2 FYNNEI. Trimming removed 6 bases at V and 4 bases at J, with 19 bases between. CDR3 DNA: TGTGCCAGCAGCCCACGCACAGGGAAGGAGAATCAGCCCCAGCATTTT. Its protein is CASSPRTGKENQPQHF.

Comments on this clone: The sample holds other DNA sequences that translate to the same CDR3. The chain links TRBV13 to TRBJ2-7; D uncertain. Germline lookup yields CDR1 PRHDT and CDR2 FYEKMQ (reference sequence). The CDR3 spans 13 residues. The V gene lost 1 base and the J gene lost 6 bases, with 10 bases spanning the gap. The chain's CDR3 is CASSLDPLGEQYF. The CDR3 DNA is TGTGCCAGCAGCTTAGACCCTCTAGGCGAGCAGTACTTC.

The chain is built from TRBV6-5 and TRBJ1-2; D gene ambiguous. CDR1 is MNHEY and CDR2 is SVGAGI in the germline V gene. The CDR3 contains 11 residues. Between the trimmed V and J ends, which lost 4 bases and 9 bases, there was a span of 9 bases. DNA of the CDR3: TGTGCCAGCAGTTCCCTAAACCGCTACACCTTC. Residues: CASSSLNRYTF.

The CDR3 nucleotides are TGTGCCAGCAGCCTCACAGGGTATAACACAGATACGCAGTATTTT. Translating gives CASSLTGYNTDTQYF. J is TRBJ2-3 and V is TRBV6-5; TRBD1 is a possible D gene (6 bases). CDR1 and CDR2 from the germline V gene are MNHEY and SVGAGI. Trimming stripped 6 bases from V and 2 bases from J, with 15 bases between. There are 15 residues in the CDR3.

The chain links TRBV5-4 to TRBJ2-7; D perhaps matches TRBD2 (6 bases). The end of the DNA is better explained by TRBJ2-1, so the J call may be wrong. This CDR3 contains 13 residues. Per the germline V gene, CDR1 is SGHNT and CDR2 is YYREEE (reference sequence). CDR3 bases: TGTGCCAGCAGTTCCGGTGGGGGGAATGAGCAGTTCTTC. Translated, it gives CASSSGGGNEQFF.

The V and J genes are TRBV28 and TRBJ2-7; D uncertain. Looked up from germline, CDR1 is MDHEN and CDR2 is SYDVKM. The germline V and J ends were trimmed by 2 bases and 6 bases, with 5 bases remaining between them. The CDR3 totals 11 residues. CDR3 protein: CASSLRGEQYF. In nucleotides, the CDR3 is TGTGCCAGCAGTTTACGCGGCGAGCAGTACTTC.

The chain joins TRBV4-3 to TRBJ1-2, with TRBD1 as a possible D gene (6 bases). The CDR3 runs to 15 residues. Germline assignment: CDR1 LGHNA and CDR2 YSLEER. The V end lost 7 bases, the J end lost 0 bases, and 15 bases lay between the germline ends. CDR3 in amino acids: CASTPVQGANYGYTF. In nucleotides, the CDR3 is TGCGCCAGCACACCGGTACAGGGAGCTAACTATGGCTACACCTTC.

This chain links TRBV6-1 with TRBJ1-2; no clear D gene. The germline CDR1 and CDR2 sequences are MNHNS and SASEGT. The CDR3 runs 13 residues. Trimming removed 1 base from V and 3 bases from J, with 6 bases in between. The CDR3 here is CASSEVGDYGYTF. CDR3 coding DNA: TGTGCCAGCAGTGAAGTGGGAGACTATGGCTACACCTTC.